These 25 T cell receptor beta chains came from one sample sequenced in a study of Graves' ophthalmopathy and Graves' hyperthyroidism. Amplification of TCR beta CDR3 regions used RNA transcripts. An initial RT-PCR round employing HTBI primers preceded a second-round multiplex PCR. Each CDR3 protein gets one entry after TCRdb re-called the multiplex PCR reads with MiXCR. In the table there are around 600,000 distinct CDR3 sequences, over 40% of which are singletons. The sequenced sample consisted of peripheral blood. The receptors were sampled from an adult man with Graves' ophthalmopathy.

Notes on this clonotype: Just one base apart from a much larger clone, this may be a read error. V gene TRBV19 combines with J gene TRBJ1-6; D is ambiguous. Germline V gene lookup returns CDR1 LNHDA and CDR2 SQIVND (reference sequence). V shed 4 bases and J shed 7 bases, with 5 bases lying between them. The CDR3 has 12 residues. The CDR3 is CASSTVNSPLHF. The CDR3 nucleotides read TGTGCCAGTAGTACTGTGAATTCACCCCTCCACTTT.

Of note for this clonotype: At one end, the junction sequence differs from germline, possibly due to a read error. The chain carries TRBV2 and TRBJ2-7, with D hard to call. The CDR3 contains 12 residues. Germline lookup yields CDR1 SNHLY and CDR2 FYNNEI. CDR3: CASSEVGYGQYF. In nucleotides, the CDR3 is TGTGCCAGCAGTGAAGTTGGCTACGGGCAGTACTTC.

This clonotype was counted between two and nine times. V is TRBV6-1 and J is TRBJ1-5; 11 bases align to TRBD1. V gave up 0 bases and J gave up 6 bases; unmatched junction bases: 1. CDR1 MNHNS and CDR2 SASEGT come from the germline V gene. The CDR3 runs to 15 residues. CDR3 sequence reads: CASSEAGQGGQPQHF. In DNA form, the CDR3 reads TGTGCCAGCAGTGAAGCGGGACAGGGGGGTCAGCCCCAGCATTTT.

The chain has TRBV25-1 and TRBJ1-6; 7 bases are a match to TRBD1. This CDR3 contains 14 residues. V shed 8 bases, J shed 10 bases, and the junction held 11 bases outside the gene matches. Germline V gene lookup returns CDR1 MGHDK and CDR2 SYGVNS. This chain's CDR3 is CASSLDRVGSPLHF. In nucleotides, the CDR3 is TGTGCCAGCTCACTCGACAGGGTAGGATCACCCCTCCACTTT.

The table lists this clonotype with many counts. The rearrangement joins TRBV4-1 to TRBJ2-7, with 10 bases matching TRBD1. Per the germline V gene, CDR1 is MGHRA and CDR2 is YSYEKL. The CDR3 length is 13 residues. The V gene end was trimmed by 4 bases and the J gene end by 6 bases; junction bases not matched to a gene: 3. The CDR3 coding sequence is TGCGCCAGCAGCCGGGACAGGGGTCTCGAGCAGTACTTC. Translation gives CASSRDRGLEQYF.

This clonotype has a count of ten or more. The CDR3 DNA reads TGTGCCGGGACGACATTGGCTTTTGGCGGGGAGCTGTTTTTT. Translating it yields CAGTTLAFGGELFF. The chain joins TRBV12-3 or TRBV12-4 to TRBJ2-2, with D perhaps TRBD1 or TRBD2 (5 bases each). V was clipped by 11 bases and J by 7 bases, with 20 bases between them. CDR3 length: 14 residues.

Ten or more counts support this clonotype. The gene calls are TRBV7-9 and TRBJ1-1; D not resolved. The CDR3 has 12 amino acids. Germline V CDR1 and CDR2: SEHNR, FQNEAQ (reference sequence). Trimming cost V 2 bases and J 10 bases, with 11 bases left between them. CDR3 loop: CASSLSTGAAFF. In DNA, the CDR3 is TGTGCCAGCAGCTTATCGACGGGAGCAGCTTTCTTT. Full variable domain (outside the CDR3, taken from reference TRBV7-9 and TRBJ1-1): DTGVSQNPRHKITKRGQNVTFRCDPISEHNRLYWYRQTLGQGPEFLTYFQNEAQLEKSRLLSDRFSAERPKGSFSTLEIQRTEQGDSAMYLCASSLSTGAAFFGQGTRLTVV.

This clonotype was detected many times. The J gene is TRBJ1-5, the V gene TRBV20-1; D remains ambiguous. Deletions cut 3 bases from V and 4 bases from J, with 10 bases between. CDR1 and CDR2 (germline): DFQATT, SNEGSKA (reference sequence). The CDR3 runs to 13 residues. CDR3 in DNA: TGCAGTGCTAGGGTTGACGAGAATCAGCCCCAGCATTTT. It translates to CSARVDENQPQHF.

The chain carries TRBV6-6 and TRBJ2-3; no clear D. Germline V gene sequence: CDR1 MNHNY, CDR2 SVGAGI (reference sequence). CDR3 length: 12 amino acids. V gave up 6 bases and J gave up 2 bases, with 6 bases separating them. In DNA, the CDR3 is TGTGCCAGCAGAGATGTCACAGATACGCAGTATTTT. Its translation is CASRDVTDTQYF.

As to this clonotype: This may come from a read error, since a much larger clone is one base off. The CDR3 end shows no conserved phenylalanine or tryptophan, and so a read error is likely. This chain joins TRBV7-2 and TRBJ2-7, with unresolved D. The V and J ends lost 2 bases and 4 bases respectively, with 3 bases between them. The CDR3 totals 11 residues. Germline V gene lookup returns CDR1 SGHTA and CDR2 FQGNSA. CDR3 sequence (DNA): TGTGCCAGCAGCTTAATGTACGAGCAGTACCTC. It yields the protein CASSLMYEQYL.

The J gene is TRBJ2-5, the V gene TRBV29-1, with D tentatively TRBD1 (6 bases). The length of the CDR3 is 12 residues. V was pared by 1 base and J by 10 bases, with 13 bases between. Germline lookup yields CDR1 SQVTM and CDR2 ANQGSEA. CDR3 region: CSVEGQEVIQYF. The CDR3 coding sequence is TGCAGCGTTGAAGGACAGGAGGTGATCCAGTACTTC.

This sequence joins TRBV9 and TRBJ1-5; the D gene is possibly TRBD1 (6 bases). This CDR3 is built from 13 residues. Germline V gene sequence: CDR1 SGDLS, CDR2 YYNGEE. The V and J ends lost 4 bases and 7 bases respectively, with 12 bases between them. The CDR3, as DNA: TGTGCCAGCAGCTCCAAAGGGGGACAGCCCCAGCATTTT. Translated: CASSSKGGQPQHF.

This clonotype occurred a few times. CDR3 region: CASNLQDGSYNSPLHF. The CDR3 DNA reads TGTGCCAGCAATCTGCAGGACGGCTCCTATAATTCACCCCTCCACTTT. The rearrangement joins TRBV25-1 to TRBJ1-6; D gene uncertain. Germline CDR1 and CDR2: MGHDK and SYGVNS. The V end was cut by 7 bases, the J end by 0 bases, with 13 bases between. This CDR3 spans 16 amino acids.

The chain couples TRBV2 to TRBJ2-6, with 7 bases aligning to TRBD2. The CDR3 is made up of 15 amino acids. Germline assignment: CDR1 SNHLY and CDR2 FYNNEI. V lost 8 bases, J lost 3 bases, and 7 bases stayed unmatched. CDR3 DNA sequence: TGTGCCAGCGGCGGGAGTGGGGTTGGGGCCAACGTCCTGACTTTC. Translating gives CASGGSGVGANVLTF.

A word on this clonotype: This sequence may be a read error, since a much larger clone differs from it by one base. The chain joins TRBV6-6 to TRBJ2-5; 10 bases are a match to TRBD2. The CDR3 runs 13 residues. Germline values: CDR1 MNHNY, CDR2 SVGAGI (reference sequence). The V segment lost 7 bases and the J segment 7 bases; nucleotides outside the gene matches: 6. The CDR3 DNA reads TGTGCCAGCAAGCGGGGGGGGACTGGGACCCAGTACTTC. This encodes CASKRGGTGTQYF.

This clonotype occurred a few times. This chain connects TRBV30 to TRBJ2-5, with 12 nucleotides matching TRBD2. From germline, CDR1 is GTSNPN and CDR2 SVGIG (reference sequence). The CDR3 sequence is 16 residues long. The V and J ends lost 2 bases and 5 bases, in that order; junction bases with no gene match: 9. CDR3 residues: CAWSPTSGGRSETQYF. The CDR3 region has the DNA TGTGCCTGGAGTCCAACTAGCGGGGGGCGGTCGGAGACCCAGTACTTC. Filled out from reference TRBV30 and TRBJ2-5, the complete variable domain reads SQTIHQWPATLVQPVGSPLSLECTVEGTSNPNLYWYRQAAGRGLQLLFYSVGIGQISSEVPQNLSASRPQDRQFILSSKKLLLSDSGFYLCAWSPTSGGRSETQYFGPGTRLLVL.

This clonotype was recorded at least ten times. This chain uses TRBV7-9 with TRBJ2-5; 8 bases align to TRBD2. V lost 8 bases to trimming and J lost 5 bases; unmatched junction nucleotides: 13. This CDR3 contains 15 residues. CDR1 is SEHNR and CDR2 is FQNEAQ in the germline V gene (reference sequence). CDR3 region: CASGLSGGYGETQYF. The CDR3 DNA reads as TGTGCCAGCGGACTAAGCGGGGGATACGGGGAGACCCAGTACTTC.

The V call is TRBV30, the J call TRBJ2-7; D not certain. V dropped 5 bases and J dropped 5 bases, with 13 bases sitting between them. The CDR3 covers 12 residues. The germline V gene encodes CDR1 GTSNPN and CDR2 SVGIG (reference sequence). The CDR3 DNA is TGTGCCTGGCAGCCCGGTTTCAACGAGCAGTACTTC. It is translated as CAWQPGFNEQYF.

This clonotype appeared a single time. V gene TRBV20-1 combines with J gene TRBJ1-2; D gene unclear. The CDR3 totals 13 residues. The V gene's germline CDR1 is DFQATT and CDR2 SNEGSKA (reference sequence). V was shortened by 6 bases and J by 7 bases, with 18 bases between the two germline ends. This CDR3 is CSASPSSGSGYTF. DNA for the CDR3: TGCAGTGCCTCTCCTTCTAGCGGGAGTGGCTACACCTTC.

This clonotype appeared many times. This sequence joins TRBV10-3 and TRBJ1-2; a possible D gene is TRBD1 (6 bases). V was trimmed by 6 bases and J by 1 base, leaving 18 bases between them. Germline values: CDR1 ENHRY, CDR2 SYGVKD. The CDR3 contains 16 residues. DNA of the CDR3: TGTGCCATCAGCGTCTACAGGGACCCTTTTAACTATGGCTACACCTTC. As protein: CAISVYRDPFNYGYTF.

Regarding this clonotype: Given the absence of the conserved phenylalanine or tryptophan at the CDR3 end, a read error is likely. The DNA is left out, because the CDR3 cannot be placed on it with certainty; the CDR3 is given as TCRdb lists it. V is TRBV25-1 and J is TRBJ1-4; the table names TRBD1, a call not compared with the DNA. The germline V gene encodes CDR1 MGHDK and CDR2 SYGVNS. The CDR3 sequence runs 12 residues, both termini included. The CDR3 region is CASSPGIDPAVS.

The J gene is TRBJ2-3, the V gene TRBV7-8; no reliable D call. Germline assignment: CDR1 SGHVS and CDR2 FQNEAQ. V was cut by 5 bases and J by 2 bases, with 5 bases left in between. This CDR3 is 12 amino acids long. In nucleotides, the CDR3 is TGTGCCAGCAGCACGGCCACAGATACGCAGTATTTT. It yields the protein CASSTATDTQYF. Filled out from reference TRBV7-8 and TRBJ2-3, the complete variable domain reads GAGVSQSPRYKVAKRGQDVALRCDPISGHVSLFWYQQALGQGPEFLTYFQNEAQLDKSGLPSDRFFAERPEGSVSTLKIQRTQQEDSAVYLCASSTATDTQYFGPGTRLTVL.

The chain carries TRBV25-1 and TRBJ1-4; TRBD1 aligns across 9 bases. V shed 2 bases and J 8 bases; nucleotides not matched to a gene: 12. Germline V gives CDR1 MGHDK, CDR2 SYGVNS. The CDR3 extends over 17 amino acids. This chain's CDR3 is CASSERGTGTGHEKLFF. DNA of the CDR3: TGTGCCAGCAGTGAACGGGGGACAGGGACAGGTCACGAAAAACTGTTTTTT.

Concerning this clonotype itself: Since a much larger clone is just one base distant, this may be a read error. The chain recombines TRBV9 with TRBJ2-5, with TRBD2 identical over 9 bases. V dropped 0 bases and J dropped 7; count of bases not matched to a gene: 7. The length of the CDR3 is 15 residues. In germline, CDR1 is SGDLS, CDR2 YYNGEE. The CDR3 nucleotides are TGTGCCAGCAGCGTAGAGCGGGGGGTTGGAGGGACCCAGTACTTC. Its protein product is CASSVERGVGGTQYF.

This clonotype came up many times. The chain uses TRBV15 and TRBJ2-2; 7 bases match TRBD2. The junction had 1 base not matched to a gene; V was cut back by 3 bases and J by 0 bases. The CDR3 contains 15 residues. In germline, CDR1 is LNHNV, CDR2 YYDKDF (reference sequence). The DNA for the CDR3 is TGTGCCACCAGCAGGACTAGCTCGAACACCGGGGAGCTGTTTTTT. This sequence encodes CATSRTSSNTGELFF. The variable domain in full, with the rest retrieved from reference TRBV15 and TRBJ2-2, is DAMVIQNPRYQVTQFGKPVTLSCSQTLNHNVMYWYQQKSSQAPKLLFHYYDKDFNNEADTPDNFQSRRPNTSFCFLDIRSPGLGDTAMYLCATSRTSSNTGELFFGEGSRLTVL.